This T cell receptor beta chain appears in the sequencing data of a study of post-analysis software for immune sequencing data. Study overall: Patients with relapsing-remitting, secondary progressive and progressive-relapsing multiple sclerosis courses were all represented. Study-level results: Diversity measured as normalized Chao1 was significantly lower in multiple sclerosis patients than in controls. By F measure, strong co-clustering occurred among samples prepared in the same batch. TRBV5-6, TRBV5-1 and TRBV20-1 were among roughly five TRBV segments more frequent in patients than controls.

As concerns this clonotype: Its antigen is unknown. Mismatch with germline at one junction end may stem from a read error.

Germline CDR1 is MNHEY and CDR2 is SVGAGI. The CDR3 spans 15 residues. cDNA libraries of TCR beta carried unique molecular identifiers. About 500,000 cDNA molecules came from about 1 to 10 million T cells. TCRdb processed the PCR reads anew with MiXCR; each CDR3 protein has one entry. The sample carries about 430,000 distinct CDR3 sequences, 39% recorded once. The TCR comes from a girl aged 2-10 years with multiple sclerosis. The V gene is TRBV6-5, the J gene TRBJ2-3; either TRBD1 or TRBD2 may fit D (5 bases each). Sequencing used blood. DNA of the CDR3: TGTGCCAGCAGTTACGGCGGGCCGCCCACAGGTACGCAGTATTTT. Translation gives CASSYGGPPTGTQYF.